This record covers a single TCR beta chain. The data originate from a study of blood T cell repertoires in COVID-19. With 7 bases removed from V and 1 base from J, the gap between germline ends came to 13 bases. Germline V gene data show CDR1 as MGHRA and CDR2 as YSYEKL. The CDR3 sequence is 14 residues long. Sequenced by immunoSEQ multiplex PCR; TCRdb stores in-frame clones only, minus some. The sample contains approximately 300,000 clones, roughly 90% of which appear only once. The chain has TRBV4-1 and TRBJ1-1; D uncertain. Input material: PBMCs or T cells enriched from blood (not recorded which). This receptor was identified in a woman aged 30 to 39 who had been exposed to COVID-19. CDR3 in DNA: TGCGCCAGCACGTCAGACACGAGGAACACTGAAGCTTTCTTT. Translating gives CASTSDTRNTEAFF.